This T cell receptor (beta chain) was retrieved from a study of OX40 agonist ivuxolimab in advanced cancers. Study information: Of the participants, under 50% had some prior anti-PD-1, anti-PD-L1 or anti-CTLA-4 therapy, which was allowed.

The data were produced by immunoSEQ multiplex PCR, yet TCRdb's version contains in-frame clones alone and is incomplete. The table includes about 80,000 clones, around 87% detected once. The TCR sequence derives from an adult with an advanced solid tumor such as melanoma, head and neck, liver or kidney cancer. The sample here was CD4+ or CD8+ T cells sorted from blood, taken in a trial of the OX40 agonist ivuxolimab.

The CDR3 nucleotides read TGTGCCAGCAGCTTAGGACTAGCTCTAGGCTATGAGCAGTTCTTC. Translating it yields CASSLGLALGYEQFF. The V call is TRBV7-8, the J call TRBJ2-1; 7 positions agree with TRBD2. This CDR3 comprises 15 residues. CDR1 SGHVS and CDR2 FQNEAQ come from the germline V gene. Trimming cost V 1 base and J 8 bases; bases outside gene matches: 8. Based on the CDR3 plus reference TRBV7-8 and TRBJ2-1, the full variable domain is GAGVSQSPRYKVAKRGQDVALRCDPISGHVSLFWYQQALGQGPEFLTYFQNEAQLDKSGLPSDRFFAERPEGSVSTLKIQRTQQEDSAVYLCASSLGLALGYEQFFGPGTRLTVL.